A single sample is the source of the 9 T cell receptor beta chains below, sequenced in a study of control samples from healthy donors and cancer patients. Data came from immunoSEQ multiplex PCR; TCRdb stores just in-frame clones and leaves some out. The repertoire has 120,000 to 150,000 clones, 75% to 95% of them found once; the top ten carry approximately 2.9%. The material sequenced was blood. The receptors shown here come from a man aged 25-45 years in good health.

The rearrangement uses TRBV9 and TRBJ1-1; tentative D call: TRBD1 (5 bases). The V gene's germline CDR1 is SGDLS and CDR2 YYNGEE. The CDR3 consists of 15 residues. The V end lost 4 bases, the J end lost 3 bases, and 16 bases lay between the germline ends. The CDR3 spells CASSLRPGVDTEAFF. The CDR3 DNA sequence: TGTGCCAGCAGCCTCAGACCGGGGGTGGACACTGAAGCTTTCTTT.

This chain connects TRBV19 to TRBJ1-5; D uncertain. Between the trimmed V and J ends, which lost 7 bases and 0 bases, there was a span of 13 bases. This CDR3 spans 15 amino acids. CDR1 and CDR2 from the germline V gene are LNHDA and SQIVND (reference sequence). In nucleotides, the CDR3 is TGTGCCAGTAAAAAACCGGGAATTAGCAATCAGCCCCAGCATTTT. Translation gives CASKKPGISNQPQHF.

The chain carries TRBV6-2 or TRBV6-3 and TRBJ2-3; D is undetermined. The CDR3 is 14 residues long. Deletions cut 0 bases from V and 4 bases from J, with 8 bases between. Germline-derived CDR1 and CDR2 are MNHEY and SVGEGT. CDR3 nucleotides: TGTGCCAGCAGTTACTCCCAGGTCGCAGATACGCAGTATTTT. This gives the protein CASSYSQVADTQYF.

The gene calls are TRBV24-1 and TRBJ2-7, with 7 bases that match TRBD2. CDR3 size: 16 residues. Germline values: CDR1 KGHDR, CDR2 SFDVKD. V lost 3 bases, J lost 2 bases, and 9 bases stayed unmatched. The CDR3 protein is CATSDLTSENTYEQYF. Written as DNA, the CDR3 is TGTGCCACCAGTGATCTCACTAGCGAAAATACCTACGAGCAGTACTTC.

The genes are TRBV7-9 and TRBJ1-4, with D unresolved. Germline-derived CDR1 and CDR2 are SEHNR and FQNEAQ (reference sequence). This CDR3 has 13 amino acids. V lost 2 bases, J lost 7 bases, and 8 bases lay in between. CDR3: CASSLSGIEKLFF. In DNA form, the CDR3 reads TGTGCCAGCAGCTTATCCGGGATTGAAAAACTGTTTTTT.

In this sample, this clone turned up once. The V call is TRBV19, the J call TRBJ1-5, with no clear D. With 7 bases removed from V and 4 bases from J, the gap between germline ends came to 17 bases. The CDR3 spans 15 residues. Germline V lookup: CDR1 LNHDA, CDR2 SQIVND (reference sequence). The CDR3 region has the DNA TGTGCCAGTATGAGGGCGGGCCAGCGGAATCAGCCCCAGCATTTT. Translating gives CASMRAGQRNQPQHF.

The CDR3 bases are TGTGCCAGCAGCCCCCGCGGACTTACCTACGAGCAGTACTTC. Protein product: CASSPRGLTYEQYF. The rearrangement uses TRBV7-2 and TRBJ2-7; D may be TRBD2 (5 bases). V was trimmed by 5 bases and J by 2 bases, leaving 13 bases between them. The germline CDR1 and CDR2 sequences are SGHTA and FQGNSA. The CDR3 spans 14 residues. The full variable domain, in which reference TRBV7-2 and TRBJ2-7 provide the parts outside the CDR3, is GAGVSQSPSNKVTEKGKDVELRCDPISGHTALYWYRQSLGQGLEFLIYFQGNSAPDKSGLPSDRFSAERTGGSVSTLTIQRTQQEDSAVYLCASSPRGLTYEQYFGPGTRLTVT.

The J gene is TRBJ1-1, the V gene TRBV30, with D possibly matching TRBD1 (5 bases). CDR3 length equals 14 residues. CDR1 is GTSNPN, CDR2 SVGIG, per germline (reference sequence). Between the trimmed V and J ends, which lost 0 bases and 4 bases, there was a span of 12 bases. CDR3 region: CAWSVEGISTEAFF. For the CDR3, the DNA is TGTGCCTGGAGTGTGGAGGGGATTTCCACTGAAGCTTTCTTT.

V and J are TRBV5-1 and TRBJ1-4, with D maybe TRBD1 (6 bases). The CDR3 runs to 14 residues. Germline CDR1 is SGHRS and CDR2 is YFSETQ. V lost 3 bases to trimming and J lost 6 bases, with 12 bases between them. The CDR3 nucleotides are TGCGCCAGCAGCTGGAGGGGGATCGATGAAAAACTGTTTTTT. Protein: CASSWRGIDEKLFF.